Presented here are 10 T cell receptor beta chains from one specimen sequenced in a study of blood T cell repertoires in COVID-19. Here immunoSEQ multiplex PCR was the method, and the copy in TCRdb shows in-frame clones only, minus some. The sample includes under 300,000 clones, about 80% of them seen just once. Source material: peripheral blood. These receptors were obtained from a woman of 80 years or more with active or convalescent COVID-19.

The chain links TRBV3-1 (or the pseudogene TRBV3-2) to TRBJ2-5; 12 nucleotides match TRBD2. Germline lookup yields CDR1 LGHDT and CDR2 YNNKEL (reference sequence). The V gene end was trimmed by 1 base and the J gene end by 4 bases; junction bases not matched to a gene: 10. The CDR3 is 18 residues long. The DNA for the CDR3 is TGTGCCAGCAGCCAAGTTCGGGCTAGCGGGAGGGCCGGAGAGACCCAGTACTTC. As protein: CASSQVRASGRAGETQYF.

The V gene is TRBV28, the J gene TRBJ1-2, with 8 bases aligning to TRBD1. V gave up 2 bases and J gave up 1 base; unmatched junction bases: 9. This CDR3 contains 17 residues. CDR1 is MDHEN and CDR2 is SYDVKM in the germline V gene. The CDR3 loop reads CASSLRDRRYDNYGYTF. The CDR3 DNA is TGTGCCAGCAGTTTAAGGGACAGGCGTTATGATAACTATGGCTACACCTTC.

The genes are TRBV28 and TRBJ1-3, with D perhaps TRBD1 (5 bases). V gave up 2 bases and J gave up 4 bases, with 9 bases separating them. Per the germline V gene, CDR1 is MDHEN and CDR2 is SYDVKM. This CDR3 spans 14 amino acids. Here the CDR3 reads CASSLRGSGNTIYF. The CDR3 DNA reads TGTGCCAGCAGTTTACGGGGGTCCGGAAACACCATATATTTT.

The chain couples TRBV2 to TRBJ2-1, with 9 bases matching TRBD2. V was pared by 7 bases and J by 8 bases, with 15 bases of the junction left unmatched. This CDR3 has 16 residues. The germline V gene has CDR1 SNHLY and CDR2 FYNNEI. The CDR3 region has the DNA TGTGCCAGCACCCTGATGGCGGGACTAGCTTTCGATGAGCAGTTCTTC. Its protein product is CASTLMAGLAFDEQFF.

The J gene is TRBJ1-5, the V gene TRBV5-1; 10 bases are a match to TRBD1. Germline assignment: CDR1 SGHRS and CDR2 YFSETQ. The CDR3 has 17 residues. Unmatched junction bases numbered 13, after V lost 2 bases and J lost 8 bases. CDR3 amino acids: CASSFSPGQGLLEPQHF. The CDR3 region has the DNA TGCGCCAGCAGCTTTTCCCCGGGACAGGGGTTATTGGAGCCCCAGCATTTT. Full variable domain (remainder filled in from reference TRBV5-1 and TRBJ1-5): KAGVTQTPRYLIKTRGQQVTLSCSPISGHRSVSWYQQTPGQGLQFLFEYFSETQRNKGNFPGRFSGRQFSNSRSEMNVSTLELGDSALYLCASSFSPGQGLLEPQHFGDGTRLSIL.

The rearrangement links TRBV5-1 to TRBJ2-7; 11 bases are a match to TRBD1. Looked up from germline, CDR1 is SGHRS and CDR2 is YFSETQ. Trimming at V came to 10 bases and at J to 1 base, leaving 28 bases not matched to a gene. The CDR3 contains 21 residues. The CDR3 is CAPHRDRGKYNRGPASYEQYF. The CDR3 DNA is TGCGCCCCCCATCGGGACAGGGGGAAGTATAACCGTGGTCCCGCTTCCTACGAGCAGTACTTC.

The chain carries TRBV6-1 and TRBJ1-2, with D maybe TRBD1 (5 bases). There are 17 residues in the CDR3. Germline V gene sequence: CDR1 MNHNS, CDR2 SASEGT. V lost 2 bases, J lost 3 bases, and 19 bases lay in between. The CDR3 DNA reads as TGTGCCAGCAGTGAATCCCCCGGATCAGGGTATGACTATGGCTACACCTTC. The encoded protein is CASSESPGSGYDYGYTF.

V gene TRBV5-6 combines with J gene TRBJ1-2, with 8 bases matching TRBD1. The CDR3 has 14 residues. Germline V CDR1 and CDR2: SGHDT, YYEEEE. The J segment lost 4 bases and the V segment lost 3 bases, leaving 5 bases of the junction unmatched. The DNA of the CDR3 is TGTGCCAGCAGCTACGGGACAGGCACCTATGGCTACACCTTC. This gives the protein CASSYGTGTYGYTF.

The sample holds a few counts of this clone. The chain joins TRBV19 to TRBJ1-1; D is unresolved. Looked up from germline, CDR1 is LNHDA and CDR2 is SQIVND (reference sequence). The CDR3 covers 14 residues. The ends were cut back, 5 bases at V and 4 bases at J, with 14 bases in the middle. The CDR3 loop reads CASSAGLAGTEAFF. The CDR3 DNA reads TGTGCCAGTAGTGCAGGACTAGCAGGCACTGAAGCTTTCTTT.

The J gene is TRBJ2-1, the V gene TRBV24-1; 10 positions agree with TRBD2. Germline CDR1 and CDR2: KGHDR and SFDVKD. The length of the CDR3 is 19 residues. V lost 2 bases and J lost 5; bases outside the gene matches: 14. The CDR3, as DNA: TGTGCCACCAGTGATTCCGGGTTCCGGGGGACTAGCGCCAACAATGAGCAGTTCTTC. As protein: CATSDSGFRGTSANNEQFF.